The subject of this entry is one T cell receptor (beta chain). This record belongs to a study of CD8 T cells in Susac syndrome. Both CD4+ and CD8+ T cells were negatively isolated, and TEMRA cells underwent FACS enrichment. With random hexamers, reverse transcription was performed on roughly 0.5 to 1 ug of RNA. Amplification of TCR beta CDR3 spanned 54 Vbeta and 13 Jbeta via immunoSEQ multiplex PCR. TCRdb reanalysed the immunoSEQ multiplex PCR reads using MiXCR and keeps one entry per CDR3 protein. The sample includes fewer than 65,000 distinct CDR3 sequences, 90% to 95% of them seen just once. CDR3 length: 14 amino acids. Germline V gene sequence: CDR1 MNHEY, CDR2 SVGEGT. Trimming pared 2 bases from V and 2 bases from J, leaving 8 bases between.

The chain links TRBV6-2 or TRBV6-3 to TRBJ2-3; TRBD1 is a possible D gene (6 bases). The TCR sequence derives from a human donor in good health. Material for sequencing was CD8+ T cells from PBMCs. CDR3 nucleotides: TGTGCCAGCAGTTACGGGGGCGACACAGATACGCAGTATTTT. It is translated as CASSYGGDTDTQYF.